One sample yielded the 5 T cell receptor beta chains listed below, sequenced in a study of blood T cell repertoires in COVID-19. TCRdb keeps only in-frame clones here, not all; method: immunoSEQ multiplex PCR. Of 200,000 or so clones listed, approximately 90% are singletons. What was sequenced was PBMCs or T cells enriched from blood (not recorded which). These receptors came from a man younger than 45 who had recovered from COVID-19.

This clone was seen only once. The genes are TRBV5-1 and TRBJ1-1, with a possible D match to TRBD1 (5 bases). V was shortened by 2 bases and J by 7 bases, with 12 bases between the two germline ends. Germline CDR1 and CDR2: SGHRS and YFSETQ. This CDR3 comprises 13 residues. The CDR3 coding sequence is TGCGCCAGCAGCTTTAGTTCAGGACATGAAGCTTTCTTT. Amino acids: CASSFSSGHEAFF.

The rearrangement uses TRBV12-3 or TRBV12-4 and TRBJ1-5; D gene unclear. Trimming took 2 bases from V and 6 from J, leaving 8 bases between them. The length of the CDR3 is 13 residues. CDR3 sequence (DNA): TGTGCCAGCAGTTTAACGGGGAGTCAGCCCCAGCATTTT. Amino acids: CASSLTGSQPQHF.

The chain has TRBV5-4 and TRBJ2-7; 11 bases are shared with TRBD1. The germline gives CDR1 SGHNT, CDR2 YYREEE (reference sequence). V shed 4 bases and J 5 bases; nucleotides not matched to a gene: 14. CDR3 length equals 17 residues. CDR3 sequence: CASSPRTGGRTFNEQYF. The DNA of the CDR3 is TGTGCCAGCAGCCCGAGGACAGGGGGCCGCACCTTCAACGAGCAGTACTTC.

This clone occurred a few times. The chain is built from TRBV5-1 and TRBJ1-2; TRBD1 matches 10 bases. The CDR3 is 15 amino acids. Germline assignment: CDR1 SGHRS and CDR2 YFSETQ. J gave up 7 bases and V 3 bases, and 9 bases lay outside the gene matches. This chain's CDR3 is CASSSRTGGLRGYTF. The DNA of the CDR3 is TGCGCCAGCAGCTCCCGGACAGGGGGTTTACGTGGCTACACCTTC.

This clone has just a few counts. One end of the junction does not line up with germline, which may come from a read error. This sequence joins TRBV30 and TRBJ2-7, with 7 bases identical to TRBD1. This CDR3 is built from 14 residues. Germline V gene sequence: CDR1 GTSNPN, CDR2 SVGIG (reference sequence). CDR3 nucleotide sequence: TGTGCATGGACGCCCGGACAGGCGAACTACGAGCAGTACTTC. The encoded protein is CAWTPGQANYEQYF. Using reference TRBV30 and TRBJ2-7 for the parts outside the CDR3, the full variable domain is SQTIHQWPATLVQPVGSPLSLECTVEGTSNPNLYWYRQAAGRGLQLLFYSVGIGQISSEVPQNLSASRPQDRQFILSSKKLLLSDSGFYLCAWTPGQANYEQYFGPGTRLTVT.